The source of this TCR beta chain is a study of T cells after yellow fever vaccination. Study-level points and caveats: Re-detected after boosting: most primary clones, almost 97% of CD4 and roughly 88% of CD8. The appearance of a small share of clonotypes in both CD4 and CD8 compartments was observed. The study found a weaker secondary response that peaked faster, day 5 versus 15.

The sample holds a few counts of this clonotype. What it binds is unknown. A single record per CDR3 protein comes from TCRdb applying MiXCR to the 5' RACE reads. Found here are 350,000 to 550,000 distinct CDR3 sequences, around a sixth of them singletons; the top ten hold 18%. The sequence came from a young man who received the YFV17D yellow fever vaccine. Material: PBMCs, obtained before the yellow fever booster vaccination.

CDR3 nucleotides: TGTGCCAGCAGACCCGGGACAGGGCCCTATGGCTACACCTTC. It translates to CASRPGTGPYGYTF. The chain joins TRBV6-2 or TRBV6-3 to TRBJ1-2; 9 bases align to TRBD1. The CDR3 runs 14 residues. V shed 6 bases and J 4 bases; nucleotides not matched to a gene: 6. Germline values: CDR1 MNHEY, CDR2 SVGEGT.